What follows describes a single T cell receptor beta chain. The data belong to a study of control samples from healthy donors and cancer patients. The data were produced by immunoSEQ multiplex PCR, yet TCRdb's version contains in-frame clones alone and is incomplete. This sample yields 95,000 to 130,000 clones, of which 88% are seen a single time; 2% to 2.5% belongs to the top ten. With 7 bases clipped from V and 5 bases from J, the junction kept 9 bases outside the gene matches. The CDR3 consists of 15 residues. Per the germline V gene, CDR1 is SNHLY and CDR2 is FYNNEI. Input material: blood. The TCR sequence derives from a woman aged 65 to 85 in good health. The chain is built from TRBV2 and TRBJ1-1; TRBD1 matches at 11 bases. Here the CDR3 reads CASILGTGGFTEAFF. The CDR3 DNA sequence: TGTGCCAGCATCCTCGGGACAGGGGGTTTTACTGAAGCTTTCTTT.